The 32 T cell receptor beta chains listed next were all sequenced from one sample in a study of T cell repertoires in cytomegalovirus infection. TCRdb re-called the reads through MiXCR, storing one row per CDR3 protein. Here the sample spans 650,000 to 900,000 distinct CDR3 sequences, 29% being singletons. What these receptors recognize is not known. Material: cultured CD8+ T cells from PBMCs, obtained from culture after CMV antigen stimulation. The origin of the receptors is a human donor in good health (CMV status not recorded). Some clones in this sample may be carry-over from other donors' samples.

The chain links TRBV27 to TRBJ2-3; D call uncertain. The germline gives CDR1 MNHEY, CDR2 SMNVEV (reference sequence). Trimming left V 5 bases short and J 4 bases short, with 10 bases between. CDR3 length equals 13 residues. CDR3 bases: TGTGCCAGCAGTACCCGACCCGCAGATACGCAGTATTTT. It is translated as CASSTRPADTQYF.

V gene TRBV5-4 combines with J gene TRBJ2-7, with D hard to call. From germline, CDR1 is SGHNT and CDR2 YYREEE (reference sequence). The V and J ends lost 4 bases and 0 bases respectively, with 17 bases between them. The CDR3 covers 16 residues. The CDR3 spells CASSPGVEANSYEQYF. The CDR3 bases are TGTGCCAGCAGCCCGGGTGTCGAGGCGAACTCCTACGAGCAGTACTTC.

V usage is TRBV7-3 and J usage is TRBJ2-1; TRBD2 aligns across 10 bases. With V trimmed by 6 bases and J by 8 bases, 10 bases remained unmatched. The germline V gene encodes CDR1 SGHTA and CDR2 FQGTGA. The CDR3 length is 15 residues. This chain's CDR3 is CASRPAPGLAYEQFF. CDR3 DNA: TGTGCCAGCAGACCTGCCCCGGGACTAGCGTATGAGCAGTTCTTC.

V and J are TRBV4-3 and TRBJ1-2; D is uncertain. This CDR3 comprises 16 residues. CDR1 and CDR2 from the germline V gene are LGHNA and YSLEER. V lost 2 bases and J 0 bases, leaving 13 bases between the germline ends. The CDR3 sequence is CASSQLYQTPNYGYTF. The CDR3 coding sequence is TGCGCCAGCAGCCAATTGTATCAGACCCCTAACTATGGCTACACCTTC.

The V gene is TRBV2, the J gene TRBJ1-5; no clear D gene. Germline V gives CDR1 SNHLY, CDR2 FYNNEI. Between the trimmed V and J ends, which lost 7 bases and 4 bases, there was a span of 11 bases. The CDR3 sequence is 13 residues long. CDR3 bases: TGTGCCAGCACCGAGGAGGGTAATCAGCCCCAGCATTTT. Translating gives CASTEEGNQPQHF.

Only a few counts were recorded for this clonotype. The rearrangement uses TRBV6-5 and TRBJ2-7; D may be TRBD1 (6 bases). Germline CDR1 MNHEY, CDR2 SVGAGI. This CDR3 is built from 13 residues. Trimming took off 3 bases at V and 6 bases at J, with 12 bases between the two ends. CDR3 DNA: TGTGCCAGCAGTTATTCCAGGGGTGGCGAGCAGTACTTC. The encoded protein is CASSYSRGGEQYF.

The genes are TRBV7-6 and TRBJ1-3; D not certain. The V gene's germline CDR1 is SGHVS and CDR2 FNYEAQ. Trimming removed 3 bases at V and 0 bases at J, with 15 bases between. There are 17 residues in the CDR3. For the CDR3, the DNA is TGTGCCAGCAGCTTGGTCGATTACGGTGACTCTGGAAACACCATATATTTT. Translating it yields CASSLVDYGDSGNTIYF. Together with reference TRBV7-6 and TRBJ1-3, the CDR3 gives the full variable domain: GAGVSQSPRYKVTKRGQDVALRCDPISGHVSLYWYRQALGQGPEFLTYFNYEAQQDKSGLPNDRFSAERPEGSISTLTIQRTEQRDSAMYRCASSLVDYGDSGNTIYFGEGSWLTVV.

This chain links TRBV19 with TRBJ1-2; 9 bases align to TRBD1. The V gene's germline CDR1 is LNHDA and CDR2 SQIVND (reference sequence). V dropped 10 bases and J dropped 6; count of bases not matched to a gene: 18. The CDR3 consists of 16 residues. The CDR3 sequence is CATSPLLRDRENGYTF. CDR3 DNA: TGTGCCACCAGCCCCCTACTCCGGGACAGGGAAAATGGCTACACCTTC.

The rearrangement joins TRBV5-1 to TRBJ1-1, with D possibly matching TRBD1 (5 bases). V lost 0 bases and J 7 bases, leaving 19 bases between the germline ends. CDR1 and CDR2 from the germline V gene are SGHRS and YFSETQ. The CDR3 has 16 residues. This CDR3 is CASSLAFWGEDIEAFF. CDR3 coding DNA: TGCGCCAGCAGCTTGGCCTTCTGGGGAGAGGACATTGAAGCTTTCTTT.

This clonotype showed up just a few times. The rearrangement links TRBV27 to TRBJ2-3; TRBD2 matches at 11 bases. The CDR3 totals 17 residues. The ends lost 6 bases at V and 5 bases at J; junction bases unmatched: 13. Germline CDR1 is MNHEY and CDR2 is SMNVEV (reference sequence). CDR3 nucleotides: TGTGCCAGCAGAATCTACTTTAGCGGGGGGGCGGGAGATACGCAGTATTTT. Translated: CASRIYFSGGAGDTQYF.

The chain uses TRBV19 and TRBJ2-2; 8 bases agree with TRBD1. With V trimmed by 1 base and J by 4 bases, 5 bases remained unmatched. The CDR3 loop spans 16 amino acids. Germline V gene data show CDR1 as LNHDA and CDR2 as SQIVND (reference sequence). CDR3: CASSIGARGPTGELFF. CDR3 DNA: TGTGCCAGTAGTATAGGGGCCAGGGGGCCCACCGGGGAGCTGTTTTTT.

In its sample, this clonotype was seen a few times. The chain's CDR3 is CASSENRRTGYF. CDR3 DNA: TGTGCCAGCAGTGAAAATCGAAGAACAGGGTATTTT. V and J are TRBV6-1 and TRBJ2-3; maybe TRBD1 (5 bases). V was trimmed by 2 bases and J by 14 bases, leaving 14 bases between them. Germline V lookup: CDR1 MNHNS, CDR2 SASEGT. The CDR3 totals 12 residues.

The chain is built from TRBV15 and TRBJ1-4; no firm D call. Germline values: CDR1 LNHNV, CDR2 YYDKDF (reference sequence). V was pared by 3 bases and J by 6 bases, with 8 bases between. The CDR3 is 13 amino acids. The CDR3 protein is CATSRMRDEKLFF. For the CDR3, the DNA is TGTGCCACCAGCAGGATGCGCGATGAAAAACTGTTTTTT.

This chain uses TRBV5-1 with TRBJ2-1; the D gene is possibly TRBD2 (6 bases). Germline-derived CDR1 and CDR2 are SGHRS and YFSETQ. The V end lost 2 bases, the J end lost 6 bases, and 15 bases lay between the germline ends. The CDR3 is 15 residues long. CDR3 in amino acids: CASSLGVAAANEQFF. CDR3 DNA sequence: TGCGCCAGCAGCTTAGGAGTAGCGGCCGCCAATGAGCAGTTCTTC.

CDR3 region: CASSGDGGTDTQYF. The CDR3, as DNA: TGTGCCAGCAGCGGGGACGGAGGCACAGATACGCAGTATTTT. The rearrangement joins TRBV6-1 to TRBJ2-3; D tentatively fits TRBD1 or TRBD2 (5 bases each). The V end lost 6 bases, the J end lost 1 base, and 11 bases lay between the germline ends. Germline V gene data show CDR1 as MNHNS and CDR2 as SASEGT. The length of the CDR3 is 14 residues.

CDR3 region: CAIRGDSYYNEQFF. CDR3 coding DNA: TGTGCCATCAGGGGGGACTCATACTACAATGAGCAGTTCTTC. The chain is built from TRBV10-3 and TRBJ2-1, with D possibly TRBD2 on 6 matching bases. Germline-derived CDR1 and CDR2 are ENHRY and SYGVKD. The CDR3 runs to 14 residues. The V end lost 6 bases, the J end lost 3 bases, and 12 bases lay between the germline ends.

The gene calls are TRBV6-5 and TRBJ1-2; D perhaps matches TRBD1 (6 bases). Looked up from germline, CDR1 is MNHEY and CDR2 is SVGAGI. This CDR3 has 17 amino acids. The V gene lost 6 bases and the J gene lost 8 bases, with 28 bases spanning the gap. Here the CDR3 reads CASRSPYRDKESDGYTF. CDR3 coding DNA: TGTGCCAGCAGAAGCCCGTACCGGGACAAGGAGTCGGACGGCTACACCTTC.

V is TRBV29-1 and J is TRBJ1-6; 8 bases are a match to TRBD1. Germline CDR1 is SQVTM and CDR2 is ANQGSEA. After removal of 6 bases from V and 3 bases from J, the junction contained 4 bases not matched to a gene. CDR3 length: 14 amino acids. The CDR3 spells CSVAGTGYNSPLHF. The CDR3 region has the DNA TGCAGCGTGGCCGGGACAGGCTATAATTCACCCCTCCACTTT.

This clonotype was seen a few times. In DNA form, the CDR3 reads TGTGCCAGCAGCTCCAGGGAGGGGCCATACAATGAGCAGTTCTTC. Translated: CASSSREGPYNEQFF. V usage is TRBV7-9 and J usage is TRBJ2-1; 7 nucleotides match TRBD2. Germline CDR1 and CDR2: SEHNR and FQNEAQ (reference sequence). The V and J ends lost 4 bases and 4 bases, in that order; junction bases with no gene match: 7. The CDR3 loop spans 15 amino acids.

In this sample, this clonotype turned up a few times. This chain connects TRBV12-3 or TRBV12-4 to TRBJ2-1; the D call may be TRBD1 or TRBD2 (6 bases each). Trimming removed 3 bases from V and 9 bases from J, with 9 bases in between. The CDR3 is 12 residues long. In nucleotides, the CDR3 is TGTGCCAGCAGTTTCGGGGGCCTTGAGCAGTTCTTC. It yields the protein CASSFGGLEQFF.

The chain couples TRBV7-9 to TRBJ2-1; the match to TRBD1 covers 8 bases. The CDR3 totals 15 residues. With V trimmed by 4 bases and J by 7 bases, 9 bases remained unmatched. CDR1 and CDR2 from the germline V gene are SEHNR and FQNEAQ (reference sequence). Here the CDR3 DNA reads TGTGCCAGCAGCTCCCGCCAGACAGGGGTAAATGAGCAGTTCTTC. It is translated as CASSSRQTGVNEQFF.

V and J are TRBV6-5 and TRBJ2-7; 7 bases agree with TRBD2. CDR3 size: 15 residues. Germline assignment: CDR1 MNHEY and CDR2 SVGAGI. The junction had 2 bases not matched to a gene; V was cut back by 0 bases and J by 0 bases. CDR3 bases: TGTGCCAGCAGTTACTCGGGAGGGCCCTCCTACGAGCAGTACTTC. Protein: CASSYSGGPSYEQYF.

This chain joins TRBV6-6 and TRBJ1-1; D is unresolved. The CDR3 runs 16 residues. The ends were cut back, 2 bases at V and 0 bases at J, with 13 bases in the middle. Germline loops: CDR1 MNHNY, CDR2 SVGAGI (reference sequence). DNA for the CDR3: TGTGCCAGCAGTTACCGCCCTGGCGGGCTGAACACTGAAGCTTTCTTT. It encodes CASSYRPGGLNTEAFF.

This clonotype was counted a few times. V and J are TRBV6-2 or TRBV6-3 and TRBJ2-7, with 8 bases matching TRBD1. This CDR3 spans 16 amino acids. J gave up 3 bases and V 4 bases, and 11 bases lay outside the gene matches. The V gene's germline CDR1 is MNHEY and CDR2 SVGEGT. CDR3 protein: CASSSRQGRYYYEQYV. The CDR3 DNA reads TGTGCCAGCAGTTCCAGACAGGGGAGATATTACTACGAGCAGTACGTC.

This rearrangement joins TRBV11-3 to TRBJ2-5, with D possibly matching TRBD1 (6 bases). V shed 5 bases and J shed 3 bases, with 19 bases lying between them. The germline gives CDR1 SGHNT, CDR2 YENEEA. There are 16 residues in the CDR3. The CDR3 reads CASSPRTGTAKETQYF. DNA of the CDR3: TGTGCCAGCAGCCCTAGAACAGGGACCGCCAAAGAGACCCAGTACTTC. Supplemented by reference TRBV11-3 and TRBJ2-5, the full variable domain reads EAGVVQSPRYKIIEKKQPVAFWCNPISGHNTLYWYLQNLGQGPELLIRYENEEAVDDSQLPKDRFSAERLKGVDSTLKIQPAELGDSAVYLCASSPRTGTAKETQYFGPGTRLLVL.

This clonotype has just a few counts. The chain recombines TRBV25-1 with TRBJ2-5; D not resolved. The CDR3 runs 13 residues. CDR1 and CDR2 (germline): MGHDK, SYGVNS. V lost 3 bases to trimming and J lost 3 bases, with 8 bases between them. The CDR3 bases are TGTGCCAGCAGTGAGTTTCTGGAAGAGACCCAGTACTTC. It encodes CASSEFLEETQYF.

The chain joins TRBV20-1 to TRBJ1-2; a possible D gene is TRBD1 (5 bases). Germline CDR1 and CDR2: DFQATT and SNEGSKA (reference sequence). V lost 0 bases and J lost 7, with 15 bases in between. The CDR3 sequence is 14 residues long. For the CDR3, the DNA is TGCAGTGCTAGAGAGATGCAGGGCCTTATTGGCTACACCTTC. Its translation is CSAREMQGLIGYTF.

V and J are TRBV11-2 and TRBJ1-6; D is undetermined. The ends were cut back, 4 bases at V and 10 bases at J, with 8 bases in the middle. This CDR3 contains 12 residues. Germline loops: CDR1 SGHAT, CDR2 FQNNGV. The DNA of the CDR3 is TGTGCCAGCAGCTCCCCCGGATCACCCCTCCACTTT. Its protein is CASSSPGSPLHF.

This clonotype was observed a single time. The chain links TRBV7-9 to TRBJ1-2; no clear D. The CDR3 covers 14 residues. V lost 5 bases to trimming and J lost 5 bases, with 15 bases between them. The germline CDR1 and CDR2 sequences are SEHNR and FQNEAQ (reference sequence). The CDR3 nucleotides read TGTGCCAGCAGCCGTTCGGACGGGTCTTATGGCTACACCTTC. Its protein is CASSRSDGSYGYTF.

The chain couples TRBV19 to TRBJ2-7, with TRBD1 as a possible D gene (5 bases). V lost 1 base and J 0 bases, leaving 10 bases between the germline ends. Per germline, CDR1 LNHDA and CDR2 SQIVND (reference sequence). This CDR3 comprises 15 residues. The CDR3 is CASSIATASSYEQYF. Written as DNA, the CDR3 is TGTGCCAGTAGTATAGCGACAGCCAGCTCCTACGAGCAGTACTTC.

This chain uses TRBV15 with TRBJ2-2; the D call may be TRBD1 or TRBD2 (6 bases each). Germline V CDR1 and CDR2: LNHNV, YYDKDF (reference sequence). The CDR3 consists of 14 residues. Trimming removed 3 bases from V and 7 bases from J, with 12 bases in between. As DNA, the CDR3 is TGTGCCACCAGCAGGCCGGGGGCGCACGGGGAGCTGTTTTTT. This sequence encodes CATSRPGAHGELFF. The whole variable domain, filled in from reference TRBV15 and TRBJ2-2, reads DAMVIQNPRYQVTQFGKPVTLSCSQTLNHNVMYWYQQKSSQAPKLLFHYYDKDFNNEADTPDNFQSRRPNTSFCFLDIRSPGLGDTAMYLCATSRPGAHGELFFGEGSRLTVL.

The chain recombines TRBV4-3 with TRBJ1-4; a weak D match, TRBD1 (5 bases). CDR3 length: 19 residues. Germline V gene sequence: CDR1 LGHNA, CDR2 YSLEER. The V end was cut by 0 bases, the J end by 4 bases, with 21 bases between. CDR3 in amino acids: CASSQDLGGAPSINEKLFF. CDR3 bases: TGCGCCAGCAGCCAAGATCTTGGCGGGGCCCCCTCCATTAATGAAAAACTGTTTTTT.